A selection of T cell receptor beta chains follows, all from one sample in a study of OX40 agonist ivuxolimab in advanced cancers. The repertoire was sequenced with immunoSEQ multiplex PCR; TCRdb's copy has only in-frame clones and lacks some. The sample includes more than 65,000 clones, approximately 90% of them seen just once. The sequences come from CD4+ or CD8+ T cells sorted from blood, collected in a trial of the OX40 agonist ivuxolimab. The receptors stem from an adult with an advanced solid tumor such as melanoma, head and neck, liver or kidney cancer. Both conserved end residues are part of each CDR3. A D gene is named only where the DNA matches it firmly. Clone size appears in some rows only: once, few, many, or a class for an expanded clone.

CASSFSGTGVGDGYTF,TGCGCCAGCAGCTTTTCCGGGACAGGTGTAGGGGATGGCTACACCTTC,TRBD1,NA,TRBJ1-2,TRBV5-1
CASSSHNGESGANVLTF,TGTGCCAGCAGCTCACATAACGGGGAGTCTGGGGCCAACGTCCTGACTTTC,NA,NA,TRBJ2-6,TRBV5-4
CASSMGLAGGTSTDTQYF,TGTGCCAGTAGTATGGGGCTAGCGGGGGGGACTAGCACAGATACGCAGTATTTT,TRBD2,NA,TRBJ2-3,TRBV19
CASSQSSQVLGYTF,TGTGCCAGCAGCCAATCGTCTCAGGTTCTCGGCTACACCTTC,NA,NA,TRBJ1-2,TRBV9
CASSRSTGRFANEQFF,TGTGCCAGCAGCCGATCGACCGGGAGATTTGCCAATGAGCAGTTCTTC,NA,NA,TRBJ2-1,TRBV27
CASSPSFGQGSYEQYF,TGTGCCAGCAGTCCCTCGTTCGGACAGGGATCCTACGAGCAGTACTTC,TRBD1,NA,TRBJ2-7,TRBV11-3
CASRDRGRGPYGYTF,TGTGCCAGCAGAGATAGGGGCAGGGGGCCATATGGCTACACCTTC,TRBD1,once,TRBJ1-2,TRBV6-5
CASSQGRATNTEAFF,TGCGCCAGCAGCCAAGGCAGGGCAACCAACACTGAAGCTTTCTTT,NA,NA,TRBJ1-1,TRBV4-1
CASSNRDSNSEQYF,TGTGCCAGTAGCAACCGGGACTCGAACTCCGAGCAGTACTTC,NA,NA,TRBJ2-7,TRBV19
CASKGSAGGTYEQYF,TGTGCCAGCAAAGGGTCGGCAGGGGGTACCTACGAGCAGTACTTC,TRBD1,NA,TRBJ2-7,TRBV2
CASSVTGFTEAFF,TGTGCCAGCAGTGTGACAGGGTTCACTGAAGCTTTCTTT,TRBD1,few,TRBJ1-1,TRBV6-1
CASSESTPVGEAFF,TGCGCCAGCAGTGAGTCAACCCCCGTGGGTGAAGCTTTCTTT,NA,NA,TRBJ1-1,TRBV10-2
CASSLAGGGGNTIYF,TGTGCCAGCAGCTTAGCGGGCGGGGGAGGAAACACCATATATTTT,NA,NA,TRBJ1-3,TRBV7-6
CASSGLTVTDTQYF,TGTGCCAGCAGTGGGTTGACAGTCACAGATACGCAGTATTTT,NA,NA,TRBJ2-3,TRBV25-1
CASSLTGDTGELFF,TGTGCCAGCAGCTTAACAGGGGACACCGGGGAGCTGTTTTTT,TRBD1,NA,TRBJ2-2,TRBV7-8
CASSPGAGGYTF,TGTGCCAGCAGTCCCGGCGCGGGAGGCTACACCTTC,NA,NA,TRBJ1-2,TRBV27
CASRGSSKNIQYF,TGTGCCAGCAGAGGGAGTTCGAAAAACATTCAGTACTTC,NA,NA,TRBJ2-4,TRBV6-5
CASSPRDFPRGELFF,TGTGCCAGCAGCCCCAGGGACTTCCCCAGGGGGGAGCTGTTTTTT,NA,NA,TRBJ2-2,TRBV11-3
CASRQGTNTGELFF,TGTGCCAGCAGACAGGGCACGAACACCGGGGAGCTGTTTTTT,NA,NA,TRBJ2-2,TRBV2
CASSVPPNAGHYGYTF,TGTGCCAGCAGCGTACCCCCGAATGCAGGGCACTATGGCTACACCTTC,NA,NA,TRBJ1-2,TRBV9
CASSNPTGPNTGELFF,TGTGCCAGTAGCAACCCTACAGGGCCGAACACCGGGGAGCTGTTTTTT,NA,once,TRBJ2-2,TRBV19
CASSLGQGATYEQYF,TGTGCCAGCTCACTGGGACAGGGGGCCACCTACGAGCAGTACTTC,TRBD1,NA,TRBJ2-7,TRBV18
CASSRGGNTGELFF,TGTGCCAGCAGCCGCGGAGGGAACACCGGGGAGCTGTTTTTT,NA,NA,TRBJ2-2,TRBV2
CASSAGTSVPGELFF,TGTGCCAGCAGCGCTGGGACTAGCGTTCCCGGGGAGCTGTTTTTT,TRBD2,NA,TRBJ2-2,TRBV9
CASSRGVEDGYTF,TGTGCCAGCTCACGGGGTGTGGAAGATGGCTACACCTTC,NA,NA,TRBJ1-2,TRBV18
CASSPLASGADTQYF,TGTGCCAGCTCACCACTCGCTTCAGGGGCAGATACGCAGTATTTT,NA,NA,TRBJ2-3,TRBV18
CAWTSGTKLHF,TGTGCCTGGACCTCCGGGACCAAACTCCACTTT,NA,NA,TRBJ1-6,TRBV30
CASSTTGGYQETQYF,TGCGCCAGCAGCACGACAGGGGGATACCAAGAGACCCAGTACTTC,TRBD1,NA,TRBJ2-5,TRBV5-1
CASSISKGTNYGYTF,TGTGCCAGTAGTATCTCGAAGGGGACTAACTATGGCTACACCTTC,NA,NA,TRBJ1-2,TRBV19
CASSPEVLAPTDTQYF,TGTGCCAGCAGCCCAGAGGTCCTAGCCCCCACAGATACGCAGTATTTT,NA,NA,TRBJ2-3,TRBV9
CASSLDGLNTEAFF,TGCGCCAGCAGCTTAGACGGTTTGAACACTGAAGCTTTCTTT,NA,NA,TRBJ1-1,TRBV5-1
CASSQALAGGGEQFF,TGTGCCAGCAGCCAAGCCCTAGCGGGAGGGGGTGAGCAGTTCTTC,TRBD2,NA,TRBJ2-1,TRBV14
CASSLFGSPLHF,TGTGCCAGCAGTTTATTCGGTTCACCCCTCCACTTT,NA,NA,TRBJ1-6,TRBV27
CASRSGTFTDTQYF,TGTGCCAGCCGCTCCGGGACCTTCACAGATACGCAGTATTTT,NA,NA,TRBJ2-3,TRBV5-4
CASRVYRDNSPLHF,TGTGCCAGCAGAGTCTACAGGGATAATTCACCCCTCCACTTT,NA,NA,TRBJ1-6,TRBV2
CASSIQGAEGETQYF,TGTGCCAGTAGTATTCAGGGTGCGGAGGGAGAGACCCAGTACTTC,NA,once,TRBJ2-5,TRBV19
CASSLAGAGNTIYF,TGTGCCAGCAGCTTAGCGGGGGCTGGAAACACCATATATTTT,NA,NA,TRBJ1-3,TRBV7-9
CASSRIPYQETQYF,TGCGCCAGCAGCAGAATCCCGTACCAAGAGACCCAGTACTTC,NA,NA,TRBJ2-5,TRBV5-1
CASSLYDGGTQYF,TGTGCCAGCAGCTTATACGACGGTGGGACCCAGTACTTC,NA,NA,TRBJ2-5,TRBV5-4
CASSYGTFNGYTF,TGTGCCAGCAGCTACGGGACCTTTAATGGCTACACCTTC,NA,NA,TRBJ1-2,TRBV11-2
CASSVAETGVAFF,TGTGCCAGCAGCGTAGCCGAAACAGGGGTAGCTTTCTTT,TRBD1,NA,TRBJ1-1,TRBV9
CASSRDRGEETQYF,TGTGCCAGCAGTCGGGACAGGGGGGAAGAGACCCAGTACTTC,TRBD1,NA,TRBJ2-5,TRBV2
CASSLVRGDSGANVLTF,TGCGCCAGCAGCTTGGTCAGAGGGGATTCTGGGGCCAACGTCCTGACTTTC,NA,NA,TRBJ2-6,TRBV5-1
CASSDSQQTGDYEQYF,TGTGCCAGCAGTGACTCGCAGCAGACAGGGGACTACGAGCAGTACTTC,TRBD1,NA,TRBJ2-7,TRBV6-4
CASSPGTSFQETQYF,TGTGCCAGCTCACCCGGGACTAGCTTCCAAGAGACCCAGTACTTC,TRBD2,NA,TRBJ2-5,TRBV18
CASRPLQGASGYTF,TGTGCCAGTAGACCTCTACAGGGGGCGTCGGGCTACACCTTC,TRBD1,NA,TRBJ1-2,TRBV6-5
CASSTTVQRDGYTF,TGTGCCAGCAGTACAACGGTCCAAAGGGATGGCTACACCTTC,NA,NA,TRBJ1-2,TRBV6-1
CASSQDPAGGSEQYF,TGTGCCAGCAGCCAAGATCCAGCGGGAGGCTCCGAGCAGTACTTC,TRBD2,NA,TRBJ2-7,TRBV14
CASSYTRQGILFF,TGTGCCAGCAGTTACACAAGACAGGGAATTCTGTTTTTT,TRBD1,NA,TRBJ2-2,TRBV6-5
CASSLGTLNTGELFF,TGTGCCAGCAGCTTAGGGACTCTGAACACCGGGGAGCTGTTTTTT,NA,medium-sized,TRBJ2-2,TRBV13
CASGLWRAGELFF,TGTGCCAGCGGTTTATGGAGGGCGGGGGAGCTGTTTTTT,NA,NA,TRBJ2-2,TRBV7-6
CASSSAVYQETQYF,TGTGCCAGCAGTTCGGCGGTGTACCAAGAGACCCAGTACTTC,NA,once,TRBJ2-5,TRBV2